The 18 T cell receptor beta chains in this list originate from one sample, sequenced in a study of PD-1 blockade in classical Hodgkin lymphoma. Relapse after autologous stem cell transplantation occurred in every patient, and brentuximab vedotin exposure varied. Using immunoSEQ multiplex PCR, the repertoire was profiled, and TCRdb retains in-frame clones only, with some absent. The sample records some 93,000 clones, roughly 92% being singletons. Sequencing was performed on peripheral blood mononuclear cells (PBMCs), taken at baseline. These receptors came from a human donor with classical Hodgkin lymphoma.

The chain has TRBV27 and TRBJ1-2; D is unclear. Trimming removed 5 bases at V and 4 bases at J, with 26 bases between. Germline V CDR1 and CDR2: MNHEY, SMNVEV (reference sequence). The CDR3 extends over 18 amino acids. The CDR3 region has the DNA TGTGCCAGCAGTCCAAGATCTCCAAACGCCCTCATTGCCTATGGCTACACCTTC. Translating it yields CASSPRSPNALIAYGYTF.

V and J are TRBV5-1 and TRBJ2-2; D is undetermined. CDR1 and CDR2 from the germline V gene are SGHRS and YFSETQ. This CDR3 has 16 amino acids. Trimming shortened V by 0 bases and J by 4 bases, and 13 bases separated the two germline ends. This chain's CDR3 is CASSLVGPGGTGELFF. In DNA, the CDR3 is TGCGCCAGCAGCTTGGTAGGGCCCGGTGGCACCGGGGAGCTGTTTTTT.

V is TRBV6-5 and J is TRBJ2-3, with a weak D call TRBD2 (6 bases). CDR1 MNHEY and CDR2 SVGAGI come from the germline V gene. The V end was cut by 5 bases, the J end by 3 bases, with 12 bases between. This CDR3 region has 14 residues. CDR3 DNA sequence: TGTGCCAGCAGTCTAAGACTAGGAACAGATACGCAGTATTTT. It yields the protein CASSLRLGTDTQYF.

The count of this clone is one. The CDR3 sequence is CASSLREGGEQFF. The CDR3 region has the DNA TGCGCCAGCAGCCTGCGGGAGGGCGGTGAGCAGTTCTTC. The chain is built from TRBV4-1 and TRBJ2-1; 9 nucleotides agree with TRBD2. The CDR3 consists of 13 residues. CDR1 is MGHRA, CDR2 YSYEKL, per germline. The V gene end was trimmed by 4 bases and the J gene end by 9 bases; junction bases not matched to a gene: 4.

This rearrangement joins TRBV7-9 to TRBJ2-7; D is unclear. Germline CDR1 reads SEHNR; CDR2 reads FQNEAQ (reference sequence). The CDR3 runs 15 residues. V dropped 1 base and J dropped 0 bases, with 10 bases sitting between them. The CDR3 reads CASSLEKRSSYEQYF. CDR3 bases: TGTGCCAGCAGCTTAGAGAAAAGAAGCTCCTACGAGCAGTACTTC.

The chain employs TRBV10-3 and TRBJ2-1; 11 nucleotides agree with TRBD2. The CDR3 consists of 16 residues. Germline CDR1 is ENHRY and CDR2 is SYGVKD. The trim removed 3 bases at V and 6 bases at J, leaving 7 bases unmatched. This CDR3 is CAISELISGRANEQFF. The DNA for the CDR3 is TGTGCCATCAGTGAATTAATTAGCGGGAGGGCCAATGAGCAGTTCTTC.

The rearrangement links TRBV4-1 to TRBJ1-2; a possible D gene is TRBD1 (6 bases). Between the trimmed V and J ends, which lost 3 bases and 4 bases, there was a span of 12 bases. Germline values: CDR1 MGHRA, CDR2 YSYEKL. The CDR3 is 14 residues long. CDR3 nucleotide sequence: TGCGCCAGCAGCCAGAGACAGGCTACCTATGGCTACACCTTC. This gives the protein CASSQRQATYGYTF.

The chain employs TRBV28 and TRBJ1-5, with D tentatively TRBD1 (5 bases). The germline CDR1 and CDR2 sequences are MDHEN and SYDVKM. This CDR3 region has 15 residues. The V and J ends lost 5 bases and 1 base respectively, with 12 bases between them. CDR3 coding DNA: TGTGCCAGCAGTCACGGGGCAGAGAGCAATCAGCCCCAGCATTTT. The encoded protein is CASSHGAESNQPQHF.

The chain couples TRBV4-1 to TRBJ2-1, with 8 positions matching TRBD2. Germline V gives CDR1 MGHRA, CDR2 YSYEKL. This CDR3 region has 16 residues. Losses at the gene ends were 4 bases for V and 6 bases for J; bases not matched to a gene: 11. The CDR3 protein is CASSRTAERELNEQFF. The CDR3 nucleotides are TGCGCCAGCAGCCGAACTGCGGAGCGGGAGCTCAATGAGCAGTTCTTC.

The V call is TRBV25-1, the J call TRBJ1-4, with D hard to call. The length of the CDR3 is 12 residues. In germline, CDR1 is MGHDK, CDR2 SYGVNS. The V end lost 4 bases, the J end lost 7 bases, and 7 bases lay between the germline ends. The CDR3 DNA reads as TGTGCCAGCAGTGGTCGGAGTGAAAAACTGTTTTTT. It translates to CASSGRSEKLFF.

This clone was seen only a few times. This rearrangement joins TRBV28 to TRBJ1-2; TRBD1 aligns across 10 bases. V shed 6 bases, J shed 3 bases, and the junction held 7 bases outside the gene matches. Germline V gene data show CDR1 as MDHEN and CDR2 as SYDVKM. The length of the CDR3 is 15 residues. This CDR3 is CASRETGGGYYGYTF. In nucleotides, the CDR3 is TGTGCCAGCAGGGAGACAGGGGGCGGGTACTATGGCTACACCTTC.

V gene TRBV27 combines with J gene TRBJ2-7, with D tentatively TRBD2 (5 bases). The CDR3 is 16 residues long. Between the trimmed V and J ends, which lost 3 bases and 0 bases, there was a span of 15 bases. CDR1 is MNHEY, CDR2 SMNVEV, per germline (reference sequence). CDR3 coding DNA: TGTGCCAGCAGTTTGGGCAGCGGATATCTCTCCTACGAGCAGTACTTC. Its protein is CASSLGSGYLSYEQYF.

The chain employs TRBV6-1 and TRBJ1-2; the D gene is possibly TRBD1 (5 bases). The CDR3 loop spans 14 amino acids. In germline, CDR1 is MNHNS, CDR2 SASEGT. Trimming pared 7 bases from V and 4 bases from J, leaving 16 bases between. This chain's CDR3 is CASMFGTAVYGYTF. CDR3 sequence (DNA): TGTGCCAGCATGTTCGGGACTGCCGTCTATGGCTACACCTTC.

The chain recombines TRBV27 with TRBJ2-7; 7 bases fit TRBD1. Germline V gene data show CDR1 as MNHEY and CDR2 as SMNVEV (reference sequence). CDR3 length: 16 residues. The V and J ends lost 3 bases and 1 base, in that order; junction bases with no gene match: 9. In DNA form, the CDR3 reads TGTGCCAGCAGTTTCGAGTTAGGGACAGCATCCTACGAGCAGTACTTC. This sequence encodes CASSFELGTASYEQYF.

The CDR3 protein is CASSVRAGTDTQYF. CDR3 DNA: TGTGCCAGTAGTGTTCGGGCCGGCACAGATACGCAGTATTTT. The rearrangement joins TRBV19 to TRBJ2-3; D is unclear. Trimming left V 5 bases short and J 1 base short, with 10 bases between. The germline CDR1 and CDR2 sequences are LNHDA and SQIVND (reference sequence). The CDR3 runs to 14 residues.

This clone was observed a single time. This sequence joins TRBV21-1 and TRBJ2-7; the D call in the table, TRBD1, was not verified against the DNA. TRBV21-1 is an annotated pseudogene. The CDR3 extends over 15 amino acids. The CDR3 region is CASSKDAGGLYEQYF. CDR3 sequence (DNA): TGTGCCAGCAGCAAAGATGCAGGGGGCCTGTACGAGCAGTACTTC.

The CDR3 is CASSIAESSYEQYF. DNA of the CDR3: TGTGCCAGTAGTATAGCGGAGAGCTCCTACGAGCAGTACTTC. The chain links TRBV19 to TRBJ2-7; D is ambiguous. Trimming pared 1 base from V and 0 bases from J, leaving 7 bases between. This CDR3 contains 14 residues. Germline CDR1 reads LNHDA; CDR2 reads SQIVND (reference sequence).

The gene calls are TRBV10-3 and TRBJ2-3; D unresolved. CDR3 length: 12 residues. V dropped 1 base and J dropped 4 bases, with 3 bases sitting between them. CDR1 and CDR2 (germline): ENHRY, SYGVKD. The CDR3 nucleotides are TGTGCCATCAGTGAGTGGGCAGATACGCAGTATTTT. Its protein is CAISEWADTQYF.